The 2 T cell receptor beta chains below were found in one sample sequenced in a study of blood T cell repertoires in COVID-19. Sequenced by immunoSEQ multiplex PCR; TCRdb stores in-frame clones only, minus some. This sample has about 290,000 clones, with roughly 86% found just once. The sequenced sample was peripheral blood. The receptors were gathered from a woman aged 25 to 45 with COVID-19, enrolled during active disease.

The table lists this clone with a count of one. The chain has TRBV5-4 and TRBJ1-4; the D is unclear. Germline CDR1 is SGHNT and CDR2 is YYREEE (reference sequence). This CDR3 contains 15 residues. Trimming took 0 bases from V and 5 from J, leaving 11 bases between them. The CDR3 DNA reads as TGTGCCAGCAGCTTGGCGGCAGGCAGAAATGAAAAACTGTTTTTT. It codes for CASSLAAGRNEKLFF.

The V gene is TRBV7-9, the J gene TRBJ2-5; 8 positions match TRBD2. Germline trimming cut 5 bases from V and 4 bases from J; bases unmatched to any gene: 9. The CDR3 is made up of 15 amino acids. The germline V gene has CDR1 SEHNR and CDR2 FQNEAQ (reference sequence). CDR3 residues: CASSPGGFVGETQYF. The CDR3 coding sequence is TGTGCCAGCAGCCCGGGGGGGTTTGTGGGAGAGACCCAGTACTTC.